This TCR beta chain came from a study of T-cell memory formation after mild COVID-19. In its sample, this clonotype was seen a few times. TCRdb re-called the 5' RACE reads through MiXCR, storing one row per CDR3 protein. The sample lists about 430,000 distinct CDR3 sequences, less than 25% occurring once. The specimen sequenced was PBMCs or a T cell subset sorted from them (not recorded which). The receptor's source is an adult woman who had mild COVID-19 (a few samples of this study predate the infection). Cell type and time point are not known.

The CDR3 nucleotides read TGTGCCAGCAGTTTTACTAGCGGCCGGCTGTGGGAGCAGTTCTTC. Protein product: CASSFTSGRLWEQFF. The chain joins TRBV6-5 to TRBJ2-1; 8 nucleotides match TRBD2. There are 15 residues in the CDR3. V trimming: 4 bases; J trimming: 10 bases; junction bases outside the gene matches: 12. The V gene's germline CDR1 is MNHEY and CDR2 SVGAGI.